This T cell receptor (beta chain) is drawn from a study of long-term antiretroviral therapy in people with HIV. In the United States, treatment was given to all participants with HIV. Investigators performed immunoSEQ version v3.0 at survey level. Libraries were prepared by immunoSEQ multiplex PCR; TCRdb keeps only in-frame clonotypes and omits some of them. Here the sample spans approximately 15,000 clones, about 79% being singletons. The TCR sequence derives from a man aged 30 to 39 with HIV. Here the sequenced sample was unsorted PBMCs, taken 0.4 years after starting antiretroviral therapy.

The CDR3, as DNA: TGTGCCAGCAGCCCAAACCTTCTCTCTGGGGCCAACGTCCTGACTTTC. Protein sequence: CASSPNLLSGANVLTF. The chain has TRBV9 and TRBJ2-6; D is ambiguous. CDR3 length: 16 residues. V was trimmed by 4 bases and J by 0 bases, leaving 11 bases between them. Germline V gene sequence: CDR1 SGDLS, CDR2 YYNGEE.